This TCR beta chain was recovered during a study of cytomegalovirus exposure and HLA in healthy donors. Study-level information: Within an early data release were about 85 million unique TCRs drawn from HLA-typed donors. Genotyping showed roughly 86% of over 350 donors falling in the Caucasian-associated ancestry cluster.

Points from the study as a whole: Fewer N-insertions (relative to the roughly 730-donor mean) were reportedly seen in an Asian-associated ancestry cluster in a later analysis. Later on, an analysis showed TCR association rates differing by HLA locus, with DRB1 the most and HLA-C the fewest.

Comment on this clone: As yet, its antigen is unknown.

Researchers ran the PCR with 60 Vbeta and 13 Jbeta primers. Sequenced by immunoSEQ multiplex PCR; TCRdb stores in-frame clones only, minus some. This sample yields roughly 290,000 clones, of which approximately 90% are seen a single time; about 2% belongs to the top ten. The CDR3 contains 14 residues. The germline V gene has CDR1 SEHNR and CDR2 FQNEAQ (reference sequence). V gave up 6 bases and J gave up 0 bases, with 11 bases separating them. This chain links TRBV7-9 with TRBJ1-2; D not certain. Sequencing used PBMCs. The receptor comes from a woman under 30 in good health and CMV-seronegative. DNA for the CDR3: TGTGCCAGCAGTTGGACTACAGCTAACTATGGCTACACCTTC. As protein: CASSWTTANYGYTF.